Included here is one T cell receptor (beta chain) sequence, with context. This record belongs to a study of blood T cell repertoires in COVID-19. Assay: immunoSEQ multiplex PCR; the TCRdb copy retains only in-frame clones and omits some. The table includes more than 100,000 clones, 80% to 90% detected once. Trimming removed 6 bases from V and 0 bases from J, with 11 bases in between. Per the germline V gene, CDR1 is SNHLY and CDR2 is FYNNEI. CDR3 size: 14 residues. The sequenced material came from peripheral blood. This chain links TRBV2 with TRBJ1-1, with a tentative D call TRBD1 (6 bases). The sequence was collected from a woman in her fifties or sixties with active or convalescent COVID-19. The CDR3 is CASRVDRLNTEAFF. CDR3 sequence (DNA): TGTGCCAGCAGAGTCGACAGGCTGAACACTGAAGCTTTCTTT. The whole variable domain, filled in from reference TRBV2 and TRBJ1-1, reads EPEVTQTPSHQVTQMGQEVILRCVPISNHLYFYWYRQILGQKVEFLVSFYNNEISEKSEIFDDQFSVERPDGSNFTLKIRSTKLEDSAMYFCASRVDRLNTEAFFGQGTRLTVV.